This T cell receptor beta chain originates from a study of cytomegalovirus exposure and HLA in healthy donors. The study's findings and limits: A later analysis linked a missense variant in DCLRE1C to the trimming of TCR beta V and J genes.

Points on this clone: Its antigen is as yet unknown. Relative to the germline gene, one junction end is altered; a read error may explain this.

Per germline, CDR1 SEHNR and CDR2 FQNEAQ (reference sequence). CDR3 length: 14 amino acids. In the PCR, 60 Vbeta and 13 Jbeta primers were used. The repertoire was sequenced with immunoSEQ multiplex PCR; TCRdb's copy has only in-frame clones and lacks some. The profile covers over 150,000 clones, with about 76% appearing a single time and 7.4% taken by the ten largest. The chain links TRBV7-9 to TRBJ2-7, with 7 bases fitting TRBD1. The sequence was obtained from a male donor in good health and CMV-seropositive. Sequenced material: PBMCs. The CDR3 reads CSSSGTGVTYEQYF. The CDR3 DNA reads TGTTCCAGCAGCGGTACAGGGGTGACCTACGAGCAGTACTTC.